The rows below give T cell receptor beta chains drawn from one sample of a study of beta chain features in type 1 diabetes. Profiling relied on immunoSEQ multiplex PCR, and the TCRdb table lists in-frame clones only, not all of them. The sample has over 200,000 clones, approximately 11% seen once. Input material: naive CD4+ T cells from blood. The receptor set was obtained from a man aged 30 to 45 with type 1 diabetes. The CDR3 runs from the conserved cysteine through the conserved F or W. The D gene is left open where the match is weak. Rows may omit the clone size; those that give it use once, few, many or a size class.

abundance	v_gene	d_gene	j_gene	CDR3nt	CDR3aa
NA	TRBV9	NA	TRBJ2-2	TGTGCCAGCAGCGTAGGACAGAGGACGAACACCGGGGAGCTGTTTTTT	CASSVGQRTNTGELFF
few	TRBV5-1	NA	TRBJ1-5	TGCGCCAGCAGCCCCGACGGGAATCAGCCCCAGCATTTT	CASSPDGNQPQHF
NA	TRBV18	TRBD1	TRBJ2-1	TGTGCCAGCTCACGATCCCCCCGGGACAGGTTATTGAATGAGCAGTTCTTC	CASSRSPRDRLLNEQFF
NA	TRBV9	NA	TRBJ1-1	TGTGCCCCGTCCAGTCTGGAAGCTTTCTTT	CAPSSLEAFF
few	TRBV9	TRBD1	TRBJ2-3	TGTGCCAGCAGCACCTCGACAGGGGGCGCAGATACGCAGTATTTT	CASSTSTGGADTQYF
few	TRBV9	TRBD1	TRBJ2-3	TGTGCCAGCAGCGCAGCCGGACAGGGTACCGATACGCAGTATTTT	CASSAAGQGTDTQYF
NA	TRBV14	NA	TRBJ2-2	TGTGCCAGCAGCCAACGCCGTGGGCTCCTGAACACCGGGGAGCTGTTTTTT	CASSQRRGLLNTGELFF
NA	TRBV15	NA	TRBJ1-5	TGTGCCACCAGCAGAGATCCCGGCGGGCAGCAGCCCCAGCATTTT	CATSRDPGGQQPQHF
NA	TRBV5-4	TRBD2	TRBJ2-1	TGTGCCAGCAGCTTGGGTAGCGGGGGGGCCAATAGGAATGAGCAGTTCTTC	CASSLGSGGANRNEQFF
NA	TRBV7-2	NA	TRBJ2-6	TGTGCCAGCAGCATTAACGGTGGGGCCTCTGGGGCCAACGTCCTGACTTTC	CASSINGGASGANVLTF
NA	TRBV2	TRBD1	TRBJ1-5	TGTGCCAGCAGTGAACAGGGGGCCGGTCAGCCCCAGCATTTT	CASSEQGAGQPQHF
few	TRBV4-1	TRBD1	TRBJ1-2	TGCGCCAGCAGCCAAGGATTTGCAGGGGGCGGAGATGGCTACACCTTC	CASSQGFAGGGDGYTF
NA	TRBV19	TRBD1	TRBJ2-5	TGTGCCAGTAGTCTGACAGGGGAAGAGACCCAGTACTTC	CASSLTGEETQYF
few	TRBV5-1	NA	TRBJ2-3	TGCGCCAGCAGCCTGGAGGCGGGACAGCCCACAGATACGCAGTATTTT	CASSLEAGQPTDTQYF
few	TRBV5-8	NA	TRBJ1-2	TGTGCCAGCAGCTTGGTGTTTGGCGGCTATGGCTACACCTTC	CASSLVFGGYGYTF
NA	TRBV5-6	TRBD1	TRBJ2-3	TGTGCCAGCAGCCTTCGACAGGGGCATAAAGATACGCAGTATTTT	CASSLRQGHKDTQYF
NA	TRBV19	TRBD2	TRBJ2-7	TGTGCCAGTAGTATAGTAGCGGGGAGCTCCTACGAGCAGTACTTC	CASSIVAGSSYEQYF
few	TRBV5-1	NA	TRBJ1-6	TGCGCCAGCAGCTTAGGAGGACTTCCCCCTTCACCCCTCCACTTT	CASSLGGLPPSPLHF
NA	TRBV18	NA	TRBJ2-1	TGTGCCAGCTCATCCGAGGTGGGGGGCTACAATGAGCAGTTCTTC	CASSSEVGGYNEQFF
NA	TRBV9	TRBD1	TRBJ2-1	TGTGCCAGCAGCGTAGATTGGGACAGCTCCTACAATGAGCAGTTCTTC	CASSVDWDSSYNEQFF
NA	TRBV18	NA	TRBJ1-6	TGTGCCAGCTCACCACGGACAGCGAATAATTCACCCCTCCACTTT	CASSPRTANNSPLHF
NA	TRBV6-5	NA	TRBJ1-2	TGTGCCAGCAAAGCTGGGACTTCCGAGCACTATGGCTACACCTTC	CASKAGTSEHYGYTF
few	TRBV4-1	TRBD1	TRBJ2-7	TGCGCCAGCAACGCCGGGGACAGGGATTTTTCCGAGCAGTACTTC	CASNAGDRDFSEQYF
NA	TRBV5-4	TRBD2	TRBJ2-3	TGTGCCAGCAGCCCGGGACTAGCTAATTCAGATACGCAGTATTTT	CASSPGLANSDTQYF
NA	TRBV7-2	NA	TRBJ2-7	TGTGCCAGCGGCCGAAGGAGGGCGGGCGAGCAGTACTTC	CASGRRRAGEQYF
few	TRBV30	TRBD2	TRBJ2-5	TGTGCCTGGGGACGGGGAGCGGGGGAGCAGTACTTC	CAWGRGAGEQYF
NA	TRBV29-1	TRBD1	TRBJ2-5	TGCAGCATCGAAACCGGGACAGGGACGAAGACCCAGTACTTC	CSIETGTGTKTQYF
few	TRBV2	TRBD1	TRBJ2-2	TGTGCCAGCAGTCTACAGGGGGCCAGTACCGGGGAGCTGTTTTTT	CASSLQGASTGELFF
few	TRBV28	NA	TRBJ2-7	TGTGCCAGCAGCACCTCGGGGGAGCAGTACTTC	CASSTSGEQYF
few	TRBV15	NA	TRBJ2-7	TGTGCCACCGGGCGTGGGGGCCCTACCTACGAGCAGTACTTC	CATGRGGPTYEQYF
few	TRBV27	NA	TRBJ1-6	TGTGCCAGCAGTTTCGAGTTTAATTCACCCCTCCACTTT	CASSFEFNSPLHF
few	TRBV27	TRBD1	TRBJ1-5	TGTGCCAGCAGTCCTGGACAGGGGCGGTATCAGCCCCAGCATTTT	CASSPGQGRYQPQHF
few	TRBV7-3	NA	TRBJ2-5	TGTGCCAGCAGCTTAGCAGTGGGGCAGCAAGAGACCCAGTACTTC	CASSLAVGQQETQYF
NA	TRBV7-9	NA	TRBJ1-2	TGTGCCAGCAGCTCGACAGCTGATGGCTATGGCTACACCTTC	CASSSTADGYGYTF
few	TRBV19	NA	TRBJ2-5	TGTGCCAGTAGTCATTTAGACAGGAGAGAAGAGACCCAGTACTTC	CASSHLDRREETQYF
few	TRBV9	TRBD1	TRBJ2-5	TGTGCCAGCAGCGTAGAGCCCAGCGGACAGGCCAGCGAGACCCAGTACTTC	CASSVEPSGQASETQYF
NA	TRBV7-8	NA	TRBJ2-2	TGTGCCAGCAGCAAAATTATTGGCCCTACCGGGGAGCTGTTTTTT	CASSKIIGPTGELFF
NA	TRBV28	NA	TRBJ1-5	TGTGCCAGCTGTGGGGGGAGTGGGCATCAGCCCCAGCATTTT	CASCGGSGHQPQHF
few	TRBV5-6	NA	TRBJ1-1	TGTGCCAGCAGCTTAGGAGAAAACACTGAAGCTTTCTTT	CASSLGENTEAFF
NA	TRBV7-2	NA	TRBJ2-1	TGTGCCAGCAGCGCGCCCAGGGTACGCTACAATGAGCAGTTCTTC	CASSAPRVRYNEQFF
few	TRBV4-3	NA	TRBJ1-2	TGCGCCAGCAGCCAAGGAAGCGCTAACTATGGCTACACCTTC	CASSQGSANYGYTF
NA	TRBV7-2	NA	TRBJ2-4	TGTGCCAGCAGCTTCGGGGAACTGGCCAAAAACATTCAGTACTTC	CASSFGELAKNIQYF
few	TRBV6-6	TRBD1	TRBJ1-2	TGTGCCAGCAGCTCCAACCCCAGACAGGGGGCGAGCTACACCTTC	CASSSNPRQGASYTF
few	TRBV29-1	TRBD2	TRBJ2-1	TGCAGCGCCTCTAGCGGGGGAGGCGAGCAGTTCTTC	CSASSGGGEQFF
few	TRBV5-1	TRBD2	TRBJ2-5	TGCGCCAGCAGCTCTAGCGGGGGCCTCGGAACCCAGTACTTC	CASSSSGGLGTQYF
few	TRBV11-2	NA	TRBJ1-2	TGTGCCAGCAGCTTAGATCAGGAAGCCTACTATGGCTACACCTTC	CASSLDQEAYYGYTF
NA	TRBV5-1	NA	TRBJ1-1	TGCGCCAGCAGCTTGGCCCCAGGTTTGAACACTGAAGCTTTCTTT	CASSLAPGLNTEAFF
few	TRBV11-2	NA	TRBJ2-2	TGTGCCAGCAGCTGGGGAGACACCGGGGAGCTGTTTTTT	CASSWGDTGELFF
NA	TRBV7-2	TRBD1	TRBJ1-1	TGTGCCAGCAGTTTAGACAGGGGGAAAGCTTTCTTT	CASSLDRGKAFF